A selection of T cell receptor beta chains follows, all from one sample in a study of T cell changes during pregnancy in multiple sclerosis. Clones were sequenced by immunoSEQ multiplex PCR, and TCRdb holds only the in-frame ones, with some missing. The sample carries roughly 110,000 clones, about 89% recorded once. The material sequenced was peripheral blood, taken before pregnancy. The receptors were sampled from a female donor with multiple sclerosis, enrolled in a pregnancy study. The CDR3 runs from the conserved cysteine through the conserved F or W. The D gene is left open where the match is weak. For some rows the clone size is stated as once, few or many, or as a class when expanded; others skip it.

j_call clone_size d_call cdr3_length v_call cdr3_aa cdr3_nt
TRBJ2-3 NA NA 17 TRBV7-8 CASSLSPLVRFASTQYF TGTGCCAGCAGCCTCTCTCCCCTAGTAAGGTTTGCGTCGACGCAGTATTTT
TRBJ1-6 few NA 11 TRBV6-6 CASSSNSPLHF TGTGCCAGCAGCTCTAATTCACCCCTCCACTTT
TRBJ1-2 NA NA 16 TRBV5-5 CASSLAAREVRYGYTF TGTGCCAGCAGCTTGGCGGCGAGGGAAGTACGGTATGGCTACACCTTC
TRBJ1-6 NA NA 17 TRBV9 CASSVDGESSYNSPLHF TGTGCCAGCAGCGTAGACGGGGAAAGCTCCTATAATTCACCCCTCCACTTT
TRBJ2-1 NA NA 15 TRBV5-1 CASIGDRAAYNEQFF TGCGCCAGCATTGGAGACAGAGCCGCCTACAATGAGCAGTTCTTC
TRBJ2-7 NA NA 11 TRBV7-9 CASSPQYEQYF TGTGCCAGCAGCCCACAGTACGAGCAGTACTTC
TRBJ1-3 NA TRBD1 15 TRBV4-1 CASSQETGVLNTIYF TGCGCCAGCAGCCAAGAGACAGGGGTTTTGAACACCATATATTTT
TRBJ1-5 NA NA 13 TRBV21-1 CASPRQGNQPQHF TGTGCCAGCCCCCGACAGGGGAATCAGCCCCAGCATTTT
TRBJ1-5 NA TRBD1 13 TRBV6-1 CASSTQGNQPQHF TGTGCCAGCAGTACACAGGGGAATCAGCCCCAGCATTTT
TRBJ1-1 NA TRBD1 15 TRBV5-4 CASSFWTGKSTQAFF TGTGCCAGCAGCTTTTGGACAGGCAAATCTACCCAAGCTTTCTTT
TRBJ2-2 NA TRBD2 15 TRBV9 CASSTGGAVTGELFF TGTGCCAGCAGCACCGGGGGGGCCGTTACCGGGGAGCTGTTTTTT
TRBJ1-6 NA NA 14 TRBV10-3 CAISEKGQGSPLHF TGTGCCATCAGTGAGAAGGGTCAGGGTTCACCCCTCCACTTT
TRBJ2-1 NA NA 11 TRBV20-1 CRIKRREEQFF TGCAGGATTAAACGACGGGAAGAGCAGTTCTTC
TRBJ1-6 NA NA 13 TRBV29-1 CSVTDGENSPLHF TGCAGCGTTACGGACGGGGAGAATTCACCCCTCCACTTT
TRBJ2-5 NA TRBD1 13 TRBV5-1 CASSFDRGETQYF TGCGCCAGCAGCTTCGACAGGGGAGAGACCCAGTACTTC